Listed below are T cell receptor beta chains from one sample, sequenced in a study of identical twins. TCRdb reanalysed the 5' RACE reads using MiXCR and keeps one entry per CDR3 protein. The sample yields some 690,000 distinct CDR3 sequences, 21% seen once. These data also formed part of another study, on T cells expressing NK-cell markers.

Sequenced input: PBMCs. Receptors originate from a woman aged 18-29 years in good health. The CDR3 runs from the conserved cysteine through the conserved F or W. Fields, in order: J gene, V gene, D gene, clone size, CDR3 DNA, CDR3 protein. A D gene is named only where the DNA matches it firmly. Clone sizes are given selectively: once, few, many, or a class where the clone is expanded.

TRBJ2-1,TRBV20-1,TRBD2,few,TGCAGTGCCCAGACCCGGACTAGCGGGATAAAATCCTACAATGAGCAGTTCTTC,CSAQTRTSGIKSYNEQFF
TRBJ2-1,TRBV6-2/TRBV6-3,TRBD2,NA,TGTGCCAGCAGTTACTTGGGACTAGCGGGGGTCCTCTACAATGAGCAGTTCTTC,CASSYLGLAGVLYNEQFF
TRBJ2-5,TRBV5-1,NA,once,TGCGCCAGCAGCACGGAGGGGGGAGAGACCCAGTACTTC,CASSTEGGETQYF
TRBJ2-3,TRBV5-1,NA,NA,TGCGCCAGCAGCTTGAGAAGGGCCGAAGATACGCAGTATTTT,CASSLRRAEDTQYF
TRBJ1-1,TRBV12-2,NA,NA,TGTGCAAGTCGCTTAGCGCACTGTAACGGTACTGAAGCTTTCTTT,CASRLAHCNGTEAFF
TRBJ2-1,TRBV7-2,TRBD2,few,TGTGCCAGCAGCCTGAACCTAGCGGCTGAGCAGTTCTTC,CASSLNLAAEQFF
TRBJ1-5,TRBV2,NA,NA,TGTGCCAGCACCATGGAAAGCAATCAGCCCCAGCATTTT,CASTMESNQPQHF
TRBJ2-5,TRBV20-1,NA,NA,TGCAGTGCTAGTTTCATGGGAGAGACCCAGTACTTC,CSASFMGETQYF
TRBJ1-2,TRBV10-3,NA,once,TGTGCCATCTCTTTGCAGGGCGGCTATGGCTACACCTTC,CAISLQGGYGYTF
TRBJ2-2,TRBV5-1,NA,NA,TGCGCCAGCAGCTTAACCGGGACCCCAGACACCGGGGAGCTGTTTTTT,CASSLTGTPDTGELFF
TRBJ2-4,TRBV27,TRBD2,once,TGTGCCAGCAGGCTAGCGGGAATAAACATTCAGTACTTC,CASRLAGINIQYF
TRBJ2-1,TRBV9,NA,many,TGTGCCAGCAGCGTAGCTACTGGCAATTACAATGAGCAGTTCTTC,CASSVATGNYNEQFF
TRBJ2-1,TRBV6-5,NA,few,TGTGCCAGCAGTTTCCAGGGGGGGTACAATGAGCAGTTCTTC,CASSFQGGYNEQFF
TRBJ2-3,TRBV9,NA,NA,TGTGCCAGCAGCGTCGGACGGATGATCACAGATACGCAGTATTTT,CASSVGRMITDTQYF
TRBJ2-7,TRBV18,NA,NA,TGTGCCAGCTCACCCACAGGGCAGGTTTACGAGCAGTACTTC,CASSPTGQVYEQYF
TRBJ2-3,TRBV18,TRBD2,NA,TGTGCCAGCTCACCCTTAGCAGCGGGGGGCTCTAGCACAGATACGCAGTATTTT,CASSPLAAGGSSTDTQYF
TRBJ2-1,TRBV20-1,TRBD2,many,TGCAGTGCTAGCGGGAGGGCCAGTGAGCAGTTCTTC,CSASGRASEQFF
TRBJ1-2,TRBV12-3/TRBV12-4,TRBD1,many,TGTGCCAGCAGCTTAGGGGGCAGAGCGGGGGGCTACACCTTC,CASSLGGRAGGYTF
TRBJ2-7,TRBV7-2,NA,few,TGTGCCAGCAGCTTACCACGACAGTCCTACGAGCAGTACTTC,CASSLPRQSYEQYF
TRBJ2-1,TRBV7-2,NA,few,TGTGCCAGTCTTAATAGCTGGGCCCCTTACAATGAGCAGTTCTTC,CASLNSWAPYNEQFF
TRBJ2-4,TRBV7-9,NA,few,TGTGCCAGCAGCTCAGGGGCCTTAGCCAAAAACATTCAGTACTTC,CASSSGALAKNIQYF
TRBJ2-1,TRBV9,NA,NA,TGTGCCAGCAGCGAGGCGGTAAGGGGCAATGAGCAGTTCTTC,CASSEAVRGNEQFF
TRBJ2-1,TRBV4-3,NA,NA,TGCGCCAGCAGCCAAGATGAGGCGTCCTACAATGAGCAGTTCTTC,CASSQDEASYNEQFF
TRBJ2-1,TRBV5-5,NA,NA,TGTGCCAGCAGCGCGTGGGCAGGGTATGGTCCCAATGAGCAGTTCTTC,CASSAWAGYGPNEQFF
TRBJ2-3,TRBV9,TRBD2,NA,TGTGCCAGCAGCGTAGAAGGGACTAGCGGGAGCATCACAGATACGCAGTATTTT,CASSVEGTSGSITDTQYF
TRBJ1-4,TRBV15,NA,many,TGTGCCACCAGCGATCCGGGACGGGTAGGAGAAAAACTGTTTTTT,CATSDPGRVGEKLFF
TRBJ1-2,TRBV29-1,TRBD1,few,TGCAGCGTCGCCCGGGACAGGGGGCCCGGGGGCTACACCTTC,CSVARDRGPGGYTF
TRBJ2-7,TRBV7-8,TRBD1,NA,TGTGCCAGCATTCCCGGGGCAGGGGGCTCCTACGAGCAGTACTTC,CASIPGAGGSYEQYF
TRBJ2-7,TRBV14,TRBD1,NA,TGTGCCAGCAGCCAATCAGTGGATCGGACAGGCGGCGACGAGCAGTACTTC,CASSQSVDRTGGDEQYF